This T cell receptor beta chain was captured by sequencing in a study of OX40 agonist ivuxolimab in advanced cancers. Background on the study: Of mixed ages from about 23 to 85 and averaging about 60 years, the group was almost 85% male.

Only in-frame clones appear in the TCRdb table, and some are missing; sequencing was by immunoSEQ multiplex PCR. The data contain just under 100,000 clones, approximately 94% of them seen just once; the ten biggest clones take up 0.15% to 0.2%. CDR1 and CDR2 (germline): MDHEN, SYDVKM. This CDR3 is built from 16 residues. J was trimmed by 4 bases and V by 6 bases; bases with no gene match: 11. A word on this clone: Its specificity is unknown.

The study, taken as a whole, reports: CD8+ T cells showed, on average, more clonal expansion than CD4+ cells.

This sequence joins TRBV28 and TRBJ2-7, with 11 bases matching TRBD2. This receptor was identified in an adult with an advanced solid tumor such as melanoma, head and neck, liver or kidney cancer. Sequences were derived from CD4+ or CD8+ T cells sorted from blood, sampled in a trial of the OX40 agonist ivuxolimab. In DNA, the CDR3 is TGTGCCAGCAGCCATACACTAGCGGGAGCGATGTACGAGCAGTACTTC. Translating gives CASSHTLAGAMYEQYF.